This TCR beta chain derives from a study of blood T cell repertoires in COVID-19. Study-wide background: The origin of the acute and convalescent COVID-19 samples was the United States, Italy and Spain. T cells, B-cell-depleted T cells, or PBMCs supplied cDNA or gDNA.

Original handling: Scientists estimated how many nucleated cells there were by amplifying reference gene primers. Method: immunoSEQ multiplex PCR; TCRdb's copy keeps in-frame clones and lacks some. V and J calls plus clone size are reproduced from that table; the DNA served to infer D and trimming. Of about 68,000 clones in the sample, 86% were seen once. This CDR3 has 14 amino acids. V was clipped by 6 bases and J by 3 bases, with 14 bases between them. Germline values: CDR1 MNHNY, CDR2 SVGAGI (reference sequence). The clonotype comes from a woman aged 55-69 years with acute or convalescent COVID-19. The source material was peripheral blood. The gene calls are TRBV6-6 and TRBJ1-2; D is perhaps TRBD1 (6 bases). Here the CDR3 reads CASRNDRTYYGYTF. The CDR3 DNA is TGTGCCAGCAGAAACGACAGGACCTACTATGGCTACACCTTC.